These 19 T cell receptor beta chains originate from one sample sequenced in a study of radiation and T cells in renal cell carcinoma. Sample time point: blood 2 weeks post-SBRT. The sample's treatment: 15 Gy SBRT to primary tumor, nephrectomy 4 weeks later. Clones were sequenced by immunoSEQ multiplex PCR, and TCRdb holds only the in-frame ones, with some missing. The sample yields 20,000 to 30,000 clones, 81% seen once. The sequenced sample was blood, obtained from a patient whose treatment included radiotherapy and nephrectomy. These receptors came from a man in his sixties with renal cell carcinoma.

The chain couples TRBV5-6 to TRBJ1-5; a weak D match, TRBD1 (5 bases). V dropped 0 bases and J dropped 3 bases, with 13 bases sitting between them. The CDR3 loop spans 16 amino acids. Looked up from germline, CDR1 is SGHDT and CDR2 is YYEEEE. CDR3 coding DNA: TGTGCCAGCAGCTTGGCTTGGGGGTCAGACAATCAGCCCCAGCATTTT. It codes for CASSLAWGSDNQPQHF.

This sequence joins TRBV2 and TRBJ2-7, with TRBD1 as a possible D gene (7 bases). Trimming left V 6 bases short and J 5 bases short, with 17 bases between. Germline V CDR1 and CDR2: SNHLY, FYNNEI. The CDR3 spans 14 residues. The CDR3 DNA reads TGTGCCAGCAGCCCGACAGGGACTCTAGACGAGCAGTACTTC. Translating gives CASSPTGTLDEQYF.

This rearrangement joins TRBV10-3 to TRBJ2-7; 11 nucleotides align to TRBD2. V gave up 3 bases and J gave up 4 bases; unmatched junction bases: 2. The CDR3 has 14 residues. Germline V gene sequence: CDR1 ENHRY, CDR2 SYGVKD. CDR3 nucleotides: TGTGCCATCAGTGAAGGGACTAGCGGATACGAGCAGTACTTC. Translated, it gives CAISEGTSGYEQYF.

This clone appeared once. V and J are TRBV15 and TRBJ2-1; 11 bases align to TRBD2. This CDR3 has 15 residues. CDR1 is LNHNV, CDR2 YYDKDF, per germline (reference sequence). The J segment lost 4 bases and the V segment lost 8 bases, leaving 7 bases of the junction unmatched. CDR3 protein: CATGPGLAGYNEQFF. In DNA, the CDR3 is TGTGCCACCGGCCCCGGACTAGCGGGTTACAATGAGCAGTTCTTC.

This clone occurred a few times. The CDR3 region has the DNA TGCGCCAGCAGCCAAGATTTGGACAGCCACACTGAAGCTTTCTTT. It specifies CASSQDLDSHTEAFF. This sequence joins TRBV4-1 and TRBJ1-1; D perhaps matches TRBD1 (6 bases). Trimming removed 0 bases from V and 3 bases from J, with 11 bases in between. Germline CDR1 is MGHRA and CDR2 is YSYEKL. This CDR3 comprises 15 residues.

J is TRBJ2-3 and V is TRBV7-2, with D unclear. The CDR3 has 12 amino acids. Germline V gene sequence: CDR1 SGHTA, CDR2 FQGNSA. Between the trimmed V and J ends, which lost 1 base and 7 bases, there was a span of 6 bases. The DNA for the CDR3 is TGTGCCAGCAGCTTAGGGAGCTATACGCAGTATTTT. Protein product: CASSLGSYTQYF.

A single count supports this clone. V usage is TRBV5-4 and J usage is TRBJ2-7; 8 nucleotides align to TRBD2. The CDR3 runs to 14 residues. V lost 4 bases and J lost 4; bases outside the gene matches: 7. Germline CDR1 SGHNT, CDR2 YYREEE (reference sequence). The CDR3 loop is CASSVDPSGYEQYF. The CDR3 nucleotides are TGTGCCAGCAGCGTGGACCCTAGCGGGTACGAGCAGTACTTC. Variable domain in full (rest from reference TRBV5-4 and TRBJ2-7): ETGVTQSPTHLIKTRGQQVTLRCSSQSGHNTVSWYQQALGQGPQFIFQYYREEENGRGNFPPRFSGLQFPNYSSELNVNALELDDSALYLCASSVDPSGYEQYFGPGTRLTVT.

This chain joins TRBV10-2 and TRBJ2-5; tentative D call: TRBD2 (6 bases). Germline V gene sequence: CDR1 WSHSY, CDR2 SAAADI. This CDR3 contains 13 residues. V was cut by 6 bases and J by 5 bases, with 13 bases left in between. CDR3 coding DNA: TGCGCCAGCAGCGGGGGACCTTGGGAGACCCAGTACTTC. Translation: CASSGGPWETQYF.

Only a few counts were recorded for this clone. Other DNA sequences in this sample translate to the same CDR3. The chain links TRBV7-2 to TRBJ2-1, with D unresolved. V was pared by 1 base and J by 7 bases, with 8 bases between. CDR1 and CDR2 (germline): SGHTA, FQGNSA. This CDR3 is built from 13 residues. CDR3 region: CASSLEAENEQFF. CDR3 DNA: TGTGCCAGCAGCTTAGAAGCCGAGAATGAGCAGTTCTTC.

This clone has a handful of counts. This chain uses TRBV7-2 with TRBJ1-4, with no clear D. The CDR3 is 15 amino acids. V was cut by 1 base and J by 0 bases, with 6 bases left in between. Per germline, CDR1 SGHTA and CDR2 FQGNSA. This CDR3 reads CASSLDAATNEKLFF. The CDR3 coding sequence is TGTGCCAGCAGCTTAGATGCCGCAACTAATGAAAAACTGTTTTTT.

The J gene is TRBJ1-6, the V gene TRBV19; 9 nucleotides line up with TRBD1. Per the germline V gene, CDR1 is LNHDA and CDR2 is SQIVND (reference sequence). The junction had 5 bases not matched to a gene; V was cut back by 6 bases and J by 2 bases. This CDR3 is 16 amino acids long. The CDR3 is CASSNRGLTYNSPLHF. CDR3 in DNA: TGTGCCAGTAGCAACAGGGGGCTGACCTATAATTCACCCCTCCACTTT.

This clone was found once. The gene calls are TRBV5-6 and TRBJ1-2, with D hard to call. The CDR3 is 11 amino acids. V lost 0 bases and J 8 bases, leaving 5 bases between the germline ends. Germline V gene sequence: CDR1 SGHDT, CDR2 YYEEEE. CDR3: CASSLVGGYTF. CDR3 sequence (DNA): TGTGCCAGCAGCTTGGTGGGCGGCTACACCTTC.

CDR3 residues: CATSRDGGRGNEQFF. Written as DNA, the CDR3 is TGTGCCACCAGCAGAGACGGCGGGAGGGGAAATGAGCAGTTCTTC. V is TRBV15 and J is TRBJ2-1, with 9 bases identical to TRBD2. Germline assignment: CDR1 LNHNV and CDR2 YYDKDF (reference sequence). The CDR3 length is 15 residues. V lost 0 bases, J lost 7 bases, and 4 bases stayed unmatched.

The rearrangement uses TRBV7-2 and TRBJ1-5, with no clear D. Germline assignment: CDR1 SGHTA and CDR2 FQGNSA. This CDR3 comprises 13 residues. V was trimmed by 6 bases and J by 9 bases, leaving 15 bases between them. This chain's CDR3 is CASSTLVRGPQHF. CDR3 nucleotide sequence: TGTGCCAGCAGTACCCTCGTCCGGGGGCCCCAGCATTTT.

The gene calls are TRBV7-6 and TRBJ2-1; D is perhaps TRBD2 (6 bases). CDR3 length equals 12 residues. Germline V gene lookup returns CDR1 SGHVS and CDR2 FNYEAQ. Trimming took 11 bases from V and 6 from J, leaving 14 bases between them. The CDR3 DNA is TGTGCCGTGGAGGGTAGCGCCAATGAGCAGTTCTTC. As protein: CAVEGSANEQFF.

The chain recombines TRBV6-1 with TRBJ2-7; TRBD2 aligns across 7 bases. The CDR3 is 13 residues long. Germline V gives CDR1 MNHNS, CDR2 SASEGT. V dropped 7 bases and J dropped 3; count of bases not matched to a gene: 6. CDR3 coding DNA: TGTGCCAGCATTCCCGGCGGGGGCTACGAGCAGTACTTC. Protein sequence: CASIPGGGYEQYF.

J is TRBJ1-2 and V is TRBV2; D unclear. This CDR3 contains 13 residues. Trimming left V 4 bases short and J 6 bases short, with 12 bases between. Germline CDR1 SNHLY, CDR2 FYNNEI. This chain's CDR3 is CASSVVGWNGYTF. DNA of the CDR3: TGTGCCAGCAGTGTAGTAGGTTGGAATGGCTACACCTTC. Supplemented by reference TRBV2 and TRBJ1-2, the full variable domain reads EPEVTQTPSHQVTQMGQEVILRCVPISNHLYFYWYRQILGQKVEFLVSFYNNEISEKSEIFDDQFSVERPDGSNFTLKIRSTKLEDSAMYFCASSVVGWNGYTFGSGTRLTVV.

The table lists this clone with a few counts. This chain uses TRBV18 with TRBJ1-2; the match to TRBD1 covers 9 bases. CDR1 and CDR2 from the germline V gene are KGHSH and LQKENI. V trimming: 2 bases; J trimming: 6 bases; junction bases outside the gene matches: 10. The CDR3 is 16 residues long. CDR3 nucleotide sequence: TGTGCCAGCTCACCAATCACAGGGGGCGAATTGCATGGCTACACCTTC. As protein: CASSPITGGELHGYTF.

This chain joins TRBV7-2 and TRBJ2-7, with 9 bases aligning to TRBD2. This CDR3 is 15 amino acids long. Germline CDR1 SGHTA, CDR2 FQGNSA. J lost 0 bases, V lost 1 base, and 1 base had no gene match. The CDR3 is CASSLGAGGSYEQYF. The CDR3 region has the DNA TGTGCCAGCAGCTTAGGAGCGGGAGGCTCCTACGAGCAGTACTTC.